This T cell receptor (beta chain) was profiled in a study of beta chain features in type 1 diabetes. Findings and caveats of the study: When Type 1 diabetes patients were examined, their TCRB CDR3s proved moderately but significantly shorter in all four CD4+ subsets.

The CDR3 is made up of 14 amino acids. As to this clone: Its antigen is undetermined.

TCRB transcripts that were expressed got sequenced, as all of the isolated RNA had been reverse transcribed. About 3.57 million reads, on average, came from each naive, central memory and regulatory T cell sample. The data were produced by immunoSEQ multiplex PCR, yet TCRdb's version contains in-frame clones alone and is incomplete. The table records hundreds of thousands of clones, 25% to 35% of them present only once. Only one heparinised blood draw was taken per donor, and its volume averaged around 100 mL. A CD45RO/CCR7/CD25/CD127/CD95/CD27 panel sorted naive, central memory, regulatory and stem cell-like memory CD4+ cells.

Sequencing used naive CD4+ T cells from blood. The TCR was taken from a man younger than 35 in good health. The V gene is TRBV21-1, the J gene TRBJ2-7; the table's D call, TRBD1, was not checked against the DNA. TRBV21-1 is classified as a pseudogene. DNA of the CDR3: TGTGCCAACATAAACCGGGACAACGACTACGAGCAGTACTTC. Its protein product is CANINRDNDYEQYF.